This passage covers 17 T cell receptor beta chains from one sample sequenced in a study of monozygotic twins with inflammatory bowel disease. One entry per CDR3 protein, without DNA, is what TCRdb gives after re-calling the 5' RACE reads. The table lists over 200,000 distinct CDR3 sequences. Material for sequencing was blood. The receptors were sampled from a human donor with ulcerative colitis or Crohn's disease, or a healthy co-twin of an affected twin (not recorded which).

The V call is TRBV29-1, the J call TRBJ2-3; with no DNA, the TCRdb D assignment of TRBD2 cannot be verified. Per germline, CDR1 SQVTM and CDR2 ANQGSEA. The CDR3 sequence is 14 residues long. The CDR3 spells CSAGGPDGTDTQYF.

The gene calls are TRBV29-1 and TRBJ1-3. There are 12 residues in the CDR3. From germline, CDR1 is SQVTM and CDR2 ANQGSEA. CDR3 loop: CSVELSGNTIYF.

The rearrangement uses TRBV7-9 and TRBJ2-7. CDR3 size: 11 residues. Germline CDR1 SEHNR, CDR2 FQNEAQ (reference sequence). The CDR3 reads CASSSVDEQYF.

This sequence joins TRBV6-2 or TRBV6-3 and TRBJ2-2; checking the TCRdb D call of TRBD1 is not possible without DNA. Germline loops: CDR1 MNHEY, CDR2 SVGEGT. This CDR3 spans 13 amino acids. This CDR3 reads CASRPGGTGELFF.

The chain joins TRBV19 to TRBJ1-6; no DNA is available, so the TRBD1 call from TCRdb remains unchecked. There are 15 residues in the CDR3. The germline gives CDR1 LNHDA, CDR2 SQIVND (reference sequence). CDR3 residues: CASSTGDRVVSPLHF.

The rearrangement links TRBV2 to TRBJ2-7; no DNA is available, so the TRBD1 call from TCRdb remains unchecked. CDR1 SNHLY and CDR2 FYNNEI come from the germline V gene. The CDR3 consists of 15 residues. CDR3 residues: CASSGTTQEDYEQYF.

The chain uses TRBV4-1 and TRBJ2-7; TCRdb's assignment of TRBD1 cannot be checked, as there is no DNA. Germline V lookup: CDR1 MGHRA, CDR2 YSYEKL. The CDR3 loop spans 16 amino acids. CDR3 sequence: CASSQVLGQGSYEQYF.

This rearrangement joins TRBV6-2 or TRBV6-3 to TRBJ1-1; the TRBD1 assignment by TCRdb is unverifiable without DNA. Per germline, CDR1 MNHEY and CDR2 SVGEGT. This CDR3 contains 14 residues. This CDR3 reads CASSLQGTGTEAFF.

This chain uses TRBV9 with TRBJ1-2; TCRdb proposes TRBD1, but this gene call is untestable without DNA. Germline loops: CDR1 SGDLS, CDR2 YYNGEE. The CDR3 has 12 residues. The CDR3 here is CATQTGPYGYTF.

The V and J genes are TRBV20-1 and TRBJ1-5. The germline V gene has CDR1 DFQATT and CDR2 SNEGSKA (reference sequence). The CDR3 is 15 residues long. This CDR3 reads CSARVLTGVSLPQHF.

This CDR3 reads CSVEDIPSYEQYF. The gene calls are TRBV29-1 and TRBJ2-7. Germline-derived CDR1 and CDR2 are SQVTM and ANQGSEA. The CDR3 has 13 residues.

The chain has TRBV25-1 and TRBJ1-6. The CDR3 runs 12 residues. Germline lookup yields CDR1 MGHDK and CDR2 SYGVNS. The CDR3 spells CASSEWNSPLHF.

The chain couples TRBV7-2 to TRBJ1-1. Looked up from germline, CDR1 is SGHTA and CDR2 is FQGNSA. This CDR3 region has 14 residues. CDR3 loop: CASSLGGVVAEAFF.

This chain links TRBV18 with TRBJ2-7; absent DNA, TCRdb's TRBD1 call cannot be checked. Germline V gene lookup returns CDR1 KGHSH and CDR2 LQKENI. CDR3 length: 12 amino acids. Here the CDR3 reads CASSPTGYEQYF. Variable domain in full (rest from reference TRBV18 and TRBJ2-7): NAGVMQNPRHLVRRRGQEARLRCSPMKGHSHVYWYRQLPEEGLKFMVYLQKENIIDESGMPKERFSAEFPKEGPSILRIQQVVRGDSAAYFCASSPTGYEQYFGPGTRLTVT.

The V call is TRBV7-9, the J call TRBJ2-3; TCRdb selects TRBD1, and the lack of DNA leaves this call unchecked. The germline V gene encodes CDR1 SEHNR and CDR2 FQNEAQ (reference sequence). The CDR3 totals 17 residues. The CDR3 here is CASSLVPGTGGTDTQYF. Looking up the rest from reference TRBV7-9 and TRBJ2-3 gives the full variable domain: DTGVSQNPRHKITKRGQNVTFRCDPISEHNRLYWYRQTLGQGPEFLTYFQNEAQLEKSRLLSDRFSAERPKGSFSTLEIQRTEQGDSAMYLCASSLVPGTGGTDTQYFGPGTRLTVL.

The chain has TRBV6-5 and TRBJ2-5. Germline CDR1 reads MNHEY; CDR2 reads SVGAGI. The CDR3 is made up of 15 amino acids. The CDR3 sequence: CASSSIRAPTETQYF.

This sequence joins TRBV19 and TRBJ1-5; TCRdb's D call of TRBD1 is untestable without DNA. CDR1 is LNHDA, CDR2 SQIVND, per germline (reference sequence). This CDR3 comprises 16 residues. The chain's CDR3 is CASSIRQPGRNQPQHF.